These 12 T cell receptor beta chains share one sample of origin, sequenced in a study of blood T cell repertoires in COVID-19 (TCRdb year 2020). The method was the immunoSEQ multiplex PCR assay. TCRdb obtained this table from immuneACCESS and retained in-frame rearrangements with V and J assigned. These tables miss some clones; where compared with another copy, unresolved V genes account for less than half of the shortfall, and the remainder is unexplained. This sample comprises about 160,000 clones, around 87% of them detected only once. Of the sample, around 6.5% falls within the top ten clones. The sequenced sample consisted of peripheral blood. Receptors were obtained from an elderly man with acute or convalescent COVID-19.

This clone came up once. V and J are TRBV28 and TRBJ1-1; 7 bases map to TRBD1. The CDR3 is 14 amino acids. Germline V gives CDR1 MDHEN, CDR2 SYDVKM. The trim removed 6 bases at V and 3 bases at J, leaving 7 bases unmatched. The CDR3 coding sequence is TGTGCCAGCAGAGGACAGGCGGGCGACACTGAAGCTTTCTTT. Translating it yields CASRGQAGDTEAFF.

CDR3 sequence reads: CASSPAGGVALPQTDTQYF. In DNA form, the CDR3 reads TGCGCCAGCAGCCCCGCCGGGGGGGTGGCCCTCCCCCAAACAGATACGCAGTATTTT. The V and J genes are TRBV4-1 and TRBJ2-3; 8 bases align to TRBD2. The J segment lost 3 bases and the V segment lost 4 bases, leaving 18 bases of the junction unmatched. The CDR3 is 19 residues long. CDR1 MGHRA and CDR2 YSYEKL come from the germline V gene.

The chain uses TRBV4-1 and TRBJ1-2, with 8 bases fitting TRBD1. This CDR3 has 15 residues. J was trimmed by 3 bases and V by 2 bases; bases with no gene match: 5. The germline V gene has CDR1 MGHRA and CDR2 YSYEKL. The CDR3 DNA sequence: TGCGCCAGCAGCCAAAGGACAGGGATAGACTATGGCTACACCTTC. The encoded protein is CASSQRTGIDYGYTF.

This chain uses TRBV10-3 with TRBJ1-2; D possibly corresponds to TRBD1 (6 bases). Germline-derived CDR1 and CDR2 are ENHRY and SYGVKD. CDR3 size: 16 residues. Trimming shortened V by 0 bases and J by 0 bases, and 11 bases separated the two germline ends. This CDR3 is CAISESRTDTNYGYTF. The DNA of the CDR3 is TGTGCCATCAGTGAGTCGCGGACAGACACTAACTATGGCTACACCTTC.

This sequence joins TRBV14 and TRBJ2-3; D is perhaps TRBD2 (5 bases). From germline, CDR1 is SGHDN and CDR2 FVKESK. The CDR3 length is 15 residues. Trimming removed 4 bases from V and 1 base from J, with 12 bases in between. CDR3 loop: CASSLRGLRTDTQYF. CDR3 coding DNA: TGTGCCAGCAGCCTCAGAGGACTTCGCACAGATACGCAGTATTTT.

V is TRBV5-4 and J is TRBJ1-3; D not resolved. In germline, CDR1 is SGHNT, CDR2 YYREEE (reference sequence). V was clipped by 6 bases and J by 7 bases, with 14 bases between them. This CDR3 is 13 amino acids long. CDR3 protein: CASNEAQENTIYF. The DNA for the CDR3 is TGTGCCAGCAATGAAGCCCAAGAGAACACCATATATTTT.

The chain combines TRBV5-8 with TRBJ2-2; D perhaps matches TRBD1 (5 bases). The germline CDR1 and CDR2 sequences are SGHTS and YDEGEE. Trimming took 5 bases from V and 5 from J, leaving 16 bases between them. CDR3 size: 15 residues. The CDR3 region has the DNA TGTGCCAGCAGATTAAGGGGCCCAAAGACCGGGGAGCTGTTTTTT. As protein: CASRLRGPKTGELFF.

V gene TRBV4-1 combines with J gene TRBJ1-5; D uncertain. The CDR3 covers 13 residues. V gave up 4 bases and J gave up 9 bases, with 13 bases separating them. Germline V lookup: CDR1 MGHRA, CDR2 YSYEKL. The CDR3 protein is CASSLILGGPQHF. As DNA, the CDR3 is TGCGCCAGCAGCCTAATTCTCGGTGGGCCCCAGCATTTT.

This rearrangement joins TRBV7-9 to TRBJ1-2; 11 bases line up with TRBD1. Germline V gene data show CDR1 as SEHNR and CDR2 as FQNEAQ (reference sequence). The CDR3 has 15 residues. After removal of 3 bases from V and 7 bases from J, the junction contained 7 bases not matched to a gene. CDR3 protein: CASSLSGQGAGGYTF. CDR3 DNA sequence: TGTGCCAGCAGCTTGAGCGGACAGGGGGCGGGTGGCTACACCTTC.

This chain uses TRBV28 with TRBJ1-2; D perhaps matches TRBD1 (5 bases). V was clipped by 4 bases and J by 8 bases, with 14 bases between them. The length of the CDR3 is 13 residues. Germline-derived CDR1 and CDR2 are MDHEN and SYDVKM. CDR3 in amino acids: CASSWGGGSGYTF. The CDR3, as DNA: TGTGCCAGCAGTTGGGGGGGTGGATCCGGCTACACCTTC.

The chain couples TRBV6-5 to TRBJ2-7; 9 nucleotides align to TRBD1. Germline assignment: CDR1 MNHEY and CDR2 SVGAGI. CDR3 length equals 14 residues. With V trimmed by 10 bases and J by 3 bases, 10 bases remained unmatched. CDR3 loop: CAINTGQGIYEQYF. CDR3 bases: TGTGCCATAAATACGGGACAGGGTATCTACGAGCAGTACTTC.

The chain employs TRBV6-2 or TRBV6-3 and TRBJ1-1, with 9 bases identical to TRBD1. The ends lost 0 bases at V and 6 bases at J; junction bases unmatched: 8. Germline assignment: CDR1 MNHEY and CDR2 SVGEGT. This CDR3 has 16 amino acids. Here the CDR3 DNA reads TGTGCCAGCAGTTACTCCGGGACAGGGAGTCGGGCTGAAGCTTTCTTT. Encoded protein: CASSYSGTGSRAEAFF.